One T cell receptor (beta chain) is described in this entry. This could be a read error, since a much larger clone is one nucleotide away. The CDR3 extends over 21 amino acids. From germline, CDR1 is SNHLY and CDR2 FYNNEI. This entry belongs to a study of shared clonotypes between healthy human individuals. Several immunoSEQ plates received, in even portions, the genomic DNA of each subset. Loaded into unsorted PBMC replicate PCRs was roughly 320 ng DNA, about 30,000 T cell genomes. Using ten immunoSEQ deep assay plates, investigators sequenced unsorted PBMC DNA. As processed by the authors: Junction-only immunoSEQ data arrived without quality scores, meaning filtering differed. Profiling relied on immunoSEQ multiplex PCR, and the TCRdb table lists in-frame clones only, not all of them. The DNA gave D and trimming, while V, J and clone size come from that table. The sample carries around 500,000 clones, less than 80% recorded once.

The specimen was PBMCs. The origin of this receptor is a woman aged 35 to 49 in good health. Some clones in this sample may be carry-over from other donors' samples. This chain connects TRBV2 to TRBJ2-7, with D perhaps given as TRBD1 or TRBD2 (10 bases each). CDR3 sequence reads: CASSLDRGPPGLAGALYEQCF. In DNA, the CDR3 is TGTGCCAGCTCGTTAGACAGGGGGCCTCCCGGGCTAGCGGGAGCCCTCTACGAGCAGTGCTTC.